The next 21 T cell receptor beta chains were all read from a single sample in a study of blood T cell repertoires in COVID-19. TCRdb keeps only in-frame clones here, not all; method: immunoSEQ multiplex PCR. Of a few hundred thousand clones listed, approximately 86% are singletons. The sequencing input was peripheral blood. Receptors were obtained from a woman in her twenties or thirties who had recovered from COVID-19.

This sequence joins TRBV5-1 and TRBJ2-7; TRBD1 matches 10 bases. The CDR3 loop spans 13 amino acids. Germline trimming cut 3 bases from V and 7 bases from J; bases unmatched to any gene: 4. Germline V CDR1 and CDR2: SGHRS, YFSETQ. The CDR3 is CASSSTGGAEQYF. As DNA, the CDR3 is TGCGCCAGCAGCTCGACAGGGGGCGCAGAGCAGTACTTC.

The V and J genes are TRBV29-1 and TRBJ2-3; 15 bases map to TRBD2. Germline V lookup: CDR1 SQVTM, CDR2 ANQGSEA. V trimming: 4 bases; J trimming: 6 bases; junction bases outside the gene matches: 5. The CDR3 length is 15 residues. This CDR3 reads CSVAGLAGGWDTQYF. CDR3 DNA sequence: TGCAGCGTTGCAGGACTAGCGGGAGGGTGGGATACGCAGTATTTT.

This clone has just a few counts. The sample has other DNA sequences that encode this CDR3 too. The V and J genes are TRBV3-1 (or the pseudogene TRBV3-2) and TRBJ1-1; 9 bases map to TRBD1. Germline V gives CDR1 LGHDT, CDR2 YNNKEL (reference sequence). Trimming at V came to 6 bases and at J to 4 bases, leaving 3 bases not matched to a gene. The CDR3 has 13 residues. CDR3 nucleotide sequence: TGTGCCAGCAGGACAGGGGGTGGCACTGAAGCTTTCTTT. Its translation: CASRTGGGTEAFF.

In regard to this clone: The sample holds other DNA sequences that translate to the same CDR3. This CDR3 reads CASRRGTEAFF. CDR3 nucleotides: TGTGCCAGCAGGCGAGGGACTGAAGCTTTCTTT. This sequence joins TRBV27 and TRBJ1-1, with D hard to call. Germline CDR1 reads MNHEY; CDR2 reads SMNVEV (reference sequence). The CDR3 covers 11 residues. Trimming cost V 6 bases and J 5 bases, with 7 bases left between them.

The CDR3 DNA reads TGTGCCAGCAGCCCTCGGACAGGGTACTCCTACGAGCAGTACTTC. This gives the protein CASSPRTGYSYEQYF. The V gene is TRBV7-8, the J gene TRBJ2-7, with 8 bases identical to TRBD1. The CDR3 contains 15 residues. V was pared by 5 bases and J by 0 bases, with 6 bases of the junction left unmatched. Looked up from germline, CDR1 is SGHVS and CDR2 is FQNEAQ.

The CDR3, as DNA: TGTGCCAGCAGCTTGCGCCAGATCAATGAGCAGTTCTTC. Protein sequence: CASSLRQINEQFF. The chain couples TRBV5-6 to TRBJ2-1; unclear D gene. The CDR3 length is 13 residues. V dropped 1 base and J dropped 6 bases, with 8 bases sitting between them. The germline V gene encodes CDR1 SGHDT and CDR2 YYEEEE.

The chain couples TRBV5-4 to TRBJ2-6; 15 bases fit TRBD2. The CDR3 sequence is 20 residues long. V gave up 3 bases and J gave up 0 bases; unmatched junction bases: 7. The germline gives CDR1 SGHNT, CDR2 YYREEE (reference sequence). The CDR3 DNA is TGTGCCAGCAGCTATCCGGGACTAGCGGGAGGCGGCTCTGGGGCCAACGTCCTGACTTTC. Translated: CASSYPGLAGGGSGANVLTF.

This rearrangement joins TRBV3-1 (or the pseudogene TRBV3-2) to TRBJ2-1; TRBD2 aligns across 9 bases. This CDR3 is built from 16 residues. J gave up 8 bases and V 3 bases, and 11 bases lay outside the gene matches. Germline-derived CDR1 and CDR2 are LGHDT and YNNKEL (reference sequence). CDR3 sequence reads: CASSHTGAGGLYEQFF. The CDR3 nucleotides are TGTGCCAGCAGCCACACCGGAGCGGGAGGCTTATATGAGCAGTTCTTC.

The chain joins TRBV25-1 to TRBJ1-1, with TRBD1 as a possible D gene (5 bases). Deletions cut 6 bases from V and 4 bases from J, with 12 bases between. The CDR3 extends over 13 amino acids. The germline V gene has CDR1 MGHDK and CDR2 SYGVNS. The CDR3 DNA sequence: TGTGCCAGCAGGCAAACAGGATCCACTGAAGCTTTCTTT. Its protein is CASRQTGSTEAFF.

The CDR3 is CASRSQGALGTDTQYF. The CDR3 coding sequence is TGTGCCAGCAGGTCACAGGGGGCGCTCGGCACAGATACGCAGTATTTT. The rearrangement links TRBV7-8 to TRBJ2-3; 9 positions match TRBD1. Per germline, CDR1 SGHVS and CDR2 FQNEAQ. J was trimmed by 1 base and V by 6 bases; bases with no gene match: 8. The CDR3 totals 16 residues.

The rearrangement uses TRBV19 and TRBJ1-1, with D perhaps TRBD1 (5 bases). The CDR3 runs 15 residues. CDR1 and CDR2 (germline): LNHDA, SQIVND (reference sequence). The V end lost 5 bases, the J end lost 0 bases, and 13 bases lay between the germline ends. The CDR3 reads CASSLSRGLNTEAFF. As DNA, the CDR3 is TGTGCCAGTAGTCTATCAAGGGGTTTGAACACTGAAGCTTTCTTT.

This clone was counted a few times. The chain combines TRBV6-1 with TRBJ2-2, with a weak D call TRBD1 (5 bases). Trimming pared 2 bases from V and 1 base from J, leaving 5 bases between. Germline V CDR1 and CDR2: MNHNS, SASEGT. The CDR3 runs 14 residues. The DNA for the CDR3 is TGTGCCAGCAGTGAACAGGGGAACACCGGGGAGCTGTTTTTT. As protein: CASSEQGNTGELFF.

The chain links TRBV20-1 to TRBJ2-5; no clear D. V lost 7 bases and J lost 4, with 7 bases in between. The length of the CDR3 is 10 residues. Looked up from germline, CDR1 is DFQATT and CDR2 is SNEGSKA (reference sequence). The CDR3 DNA follows: TGCAGTGTGGCCGCAGAGACCCAGTACTTC. Amino acid sequence: CSVAAETQYF.

The table lists this clone with a few counts. The rearrangement links TRBV30 to TRBJ1-3, with 10 bases fitting TRBD1. Germline V gene data show CDR1 as GTSNPN and CDR2 as SVGIG (reference sequence). The V segment lost 5 bases and the J segment 3 bases; nucleotides outside the gene matches: 7. The CDR3 runs to 15 residues. The CDR3 nucleotides read TGTGCCTGGGGCGGCGGACAGGGGGGTGGAAACACCATATATTTT. Translated, it gives CAWGGGQGGGNTIYF.

The V gene is TRBV13, the J gene TRBJ1-4, with D possibly TRBD1 on 6 matching bases. The germline V and J ends were trimmed by 3 bases and 0 bases, with 14 bases remaining between them. The CDR3 is made up of 17 amino acids. Germline V gene lookup returns CDR1 PRHDT and CDR2 FYEKMQ (reference sequence). CDR3 bases: TGTGCCAGCAGCTTTTCCGGGACAACCGCAACTAATGAAAAACTGTTTTTT. Amino acid sequence: CASSFSGTTATNEKLFF. Full variable domain (outside the CDR3, taken from reference TRBV13 and TRBJ1-4): AAGVIQSPRHLIKEKRETATLKCYPIPRHDTVYWYQQGPGQDPQFLISFYEKMQSDKGSIPDRFSAQQFSDYHSELNMSSLELGDSALYFCASSFSGTTATNEKLFFGSGTQLSVL.

The chain is built from TRBV6-1 and TRBJ2-1, with a tentative D call TRBD2 (5 bases). Between the trimmed V and J ends, which lost 3 bases and 0 bases, there was a span of 6 bases. The CDR3 is 14 amino acids. Germline V gene lookup returns CDR1 MNHNS and CDR2 SASEGT. The CDR3 DNA reads TGTGCCAGCAGTGACCGGGACTCCTACAATGAGCAGTTCTTC. This translates into CASSDRDSYNEQFF.

The rearrangement uses TRBV27 and TRBJ2-3; 9 bases are shared with TRBD1. The CDR3 sequence is 16 residues long. The V segment lost 6 bases and the J segment 2 bases; nucleotides outside the gene matches: 9. CDR1 MNHEY and CDR2 SMNVEV come from the germline V gene (reference sequence). In nucleotides, the CDR3 is TGTGCCAGCAGCCGAAGGACAGGGGCTACCACAGATACGCAGTATTTT. Protein product: CASSRRTGATTDTQYF.

The chain uses TRBV25-1 and TRBJ2-1, with D perhaps TRBD1 (6 bases). CDR3 size: 14 residues. Trimming stripped 9 bases from V and 2 bases from J, with 14 bases between. Germline assignment: CDR1 MGHDK and CDR2 SYGVNS. CDR3 region: CASSQGSAYNEQFF. CDR3 bases: TGTGCCAGTTCACAGGGTAGCGCCTACAATGAGCAGTTCTTC.

The rearrangement joins TRBV18 to TRBJ2-7; D gene unclear. CDR3 length equals 14 residues. Germline loops: CDR1 KGHSH, CDR2 LQKENI. V dropped 0 bases and J dropped 2 bases, with 8 bases sitting between them. Here the CDR3 reads CASSPPSFPYEQYF. The CDR3, as DNA: TGTGCCAGCTCACCACCGTCTTTTCCCTACGAGCAGTACTTC.

This sequence joins TRBV11-1 and TRBJ1-3; 7 bases fit TRBD1. J gave up 4 bases and V 5 bases, and 8 bases lay outside the gene matches. Germline V lookup: CDR1 SGHAT, CDR2 FQDESV (reference sequence). The CDR3 covers 15 residues. The CDR3 region has the DNA TGTGCCAGCAGCCTGAAGGGGGCGAAGGGAAACACCATATATTTT. Protein: CASSLKGAKGNTIYF. The full variable domain, in which reference TRBV11-1 and TRBJ1-3 provide the parts outside the CDR3, is EAEVAQSPRYKITEKSQAVAFWCDPISGHATLYWYRQILGQGPELLVQFQDESVVDDSQLPKDRFSAERLKGVDSTLKIQPAELGDSAMYLCASSLKGAKGNTIYFGEGSWLTVV.

With respect to this clone: No DNA is shown, since the ends of the CDR3 on it are uncertain; the CDR3 is the one TCRdb lists. V gene TRBV19 combines with J gene TRBJ1-2. The CDR3 totals 14 residues, both ends included. Germline CDR1 reads LNHDA; CDR2 reads SQIVND (reference sequence). Here the CDR3 reads CASTSEPDLYGYTF.